Below are 2 T cell receptor beta chains sequenced from a single sample in a study of T cells in Graves' hyperthyroidism and ophthalmopathy. TCR beta CDR3 region amplification was performed from RNA transcripts. First-round RT-PCR targeting the TCR CDR3 was performed with the HTBI primer set. MiXCR, run by TCRdb on the multiplex PCR reads, gives a single entry per CDR3 protein. The sample has about 300,000 distinct CDR3 sequences, approximately 18% seen once. The sequencing input was blood. The receptor source for this set is a man in his forties or fifties with Graves' ophthalmopathy.

This clonotype came up many times. The rearrangement uses TRBV27 and TRBJ2-7; D remains unclear. Germline loops: CDR1 MNHEY, CDR2 SMNVEV (reference sequence). With 7 bases removed from V and 0 bases from J, the gap between germline ends came to 16 bases. The CDR3 is 15 amino acids. The CDR3 sequence is CASTYRPGSSYEQYF. As DNA, the CDR3 is TGTGCCAGCACGTACCGTCCGGGTAGCTCCTACGAGCAGTACTTC.

This clonotype was picked up many times. The chain recombines TRBV5-1 with TRBJ2-1, with 13 bases that match TRBD2. The V gene end was trimmed by 4 bases and the J gene end by 0 bases; junction bases not matched to a gene: 4. Looked up from germline, CDR1 is SGHRS and CDR2 is YFSETQ. CDR3 size: 17 residues. The CDR3 DNA follows: TGCGCCAGCAGCCCCTGGACTAGCGGGGGCTCCTACAATGAGCAGTTCTTC. Translation gives CASSPWTSGGSYNEQFF.